This record covers a single TCR beta chain. The antigen this receptor binds is unknown. No base quality values were provided; no much bigger clone lies one nucleotide off. The germline V gene encodes CDR1 SGHVS and CDR2 FQNEAQ. The V and J ends are trimmed by 2 bases and 7 bases, leaving 6 bases between them. From the cysteine through the phenylalanine, the CDR3 covers 12 amino acids. Here the CDR3 DNA is all that survives: 36 bases in frame from base 1. These data are taken from a study of identical twins (dated by TCRdb to between 2015 and 2016). Regarding the research as a whole: To test whether fetal clonotypes persist, the study used deep sequencing on TCR alpha and beta repertoires from monozygotic twins, unrelated adults of various ages, and cord blood. To rule out contamination, the twin experiments were replicated at different times with different library preparation protocols. The research as a whole found: Out-of-frame TCR alpha sharing in monozygotic twins was systematically underestimated by recombination models, whereas sharing between unrelated individuals was in agreement with the recombination models. Fewer insertions were carried by abundant cord blood beta clonotypes; a weaker similar trend was observed in young adult naive repertoires, while no such trend was observed in memory repertoires. In beta out-of-frame sequences, excess twin sharing was weaker, because having fewer shared sequences lowered the signal-to-noise ratio. Conclusions relied on cross-sectional statistical analysis, since the same donors could not be followed over many years. Invariant T cells such as MAIT and iNKT could partly confound zero-insertion analyses, though diverse VJ usage argued against this for most clonotypes. Compared with coincidental sharing between unrelated individuals, an excess of low generation-probability sequences was observed among out-of-frame TCR alpha sequences shared between twins.

Every donor was a healthy Caucasian. Three pairs of female monozygotic twins, all aged roughly 18 to 29 years, were included in the twin cohort. Peripheral blood mononuclear cells were used as the source from which RNA for TCR libraries was isolated. The library was prepared using 5' RACE. The sequencer was an Illumina HiSeq 2000. Template switching introduced a universal primer binding site; the final cDNA contained a unique molecular identifier, enabling accurate counting of TCR cDNA molecules. First-strand cDNA for TCR alpha and beta chains was synthesized from specific primers in the conserved constant-segment region. To control for contamination, every cDNA library carried two barcodes: a SMART-Mk sample barcode plus Illumina barcodes. TruSeq adapter sequences along with Illumina sample barcodes were introduced in two successive PCR steps. The Illumina HiSeq platform was used with custom primers to sequence TCR alpha and beta cDNA libraries. The source study handled its data this way. Unique molecular identifiers were extracted from raw reads with MiGEC, and CDR3 positions were determined with MiXCR. Recombination models were inferred per individual with the repgenHMM and IGoR tools using an EM algorithm. The analysis of shared clonotypes was done with the tcR package in R, with sharing normalized by the product of cloneset sizes. To study raw recombination free of thymic and clonal selection effects, out-of-frame nonproductive sequences were analyzed. The public sequencing data were trimmed at Q25 with fastp and processed into clonotypes with MiXCR by TCRdb, which kept only in-frame beta chains. Merged by CDR3 protein, the rows form single entries marked with the most common genes and DNA. Clone size and V and J calls follow TCRdb, not the original study. The sample includes about 720,000 distinct CDR3 sequences, with roughly 20% observed a single time. Around 13% of the sample is in the top ten clones.

These records were also assigned to another study, of T cells expressing NK-cell markers. Drawing on the second study: TCR beta-chain repertoires were profiled in sorted CD3+CD56+NKG2C+, CD3+CD56+NKG2C- and CD3+CD56-NKG2C+ T-cell subsets from seven or eight donors. Among the eight sequenced donors, seven were HCMV-seropositive and one was HCMV-seronegative. To restrict sorting to alphabetaTCR-expressing T cells, an anti-gammadeltaTCR antibody was added in several experiments. In several donors, the dominant CD3+CD56+NKG2C+ clonotypes were found to rank among the top 10 CD8+ clonotypes and to make up about 1.0-7.5% of CD8+ T cells. Those dominant clonotypes were again the most abundant among CD3+CD56-NKG2C+ cells in four donors, at about 25-60.1%. Whether the expanded NKG2C-expressing T cell clones were specific for HCMV antigens was left unclear. The study sequenced eight donors, all healthy volunteers chosen at random: three men and five women. HCMV serostatus was determined by detecting HCMV-specific IgG in serum with a commercial ELISA kit. Bulk peripheral blood T-cell repertoires were additionally sequenced from unsorted PBMC for six donors. MIGEC was used to demultiplex reads and group the reads by UMI, and MiTCR was used to assemble and quantify clonotypes. Only TCR cDNA sequences supported by at least two reads were kept to exclude erroneous sequences. The tcR package was used for downstream repertoire analysis, and clonotypes were matched across fractions by CDR3 nucleotide sequence plus V segment. VDJmatch was used to annotate antigen specificity against VDJdb, with one amino acid substitution allowed in CDR3.

Sequenced: PBMCs. In this chain, TRBV7-8 is recombined with TRBJ1-5; the D gene is not confidently resolved. This sequence originates from a young woman in good health. The DNA reads as follows: TGTGCCAGCAGCTTATCTGAACAGCCCCAGCATTTT. The resulting protein is CASSLSEQPQHF.